The next 26 T cell receptor beta chains were all read from a single sample in a study of blood T cell repertoires in COVID-19. The table came from immunoSEQ multiplex PCR; TCRdb's copy has only in-frame clones and leaves some out. The sample lists more than 100,000 clones, about four fifths seen once, with approximately 9.1% in the top ten. The source material was peripheral blood. Receptors were obtained from a woman aged 60 to 75 with active or convalescent COVID-19.

Only a few counts were recorded for this clone. The chain has TRBV2 and TRBJ1-5; the match to TRBD1 covers 7 bases. This CDR3 region has 14 residues. The trim removed 6 bases at V and 6 bases at J, leaving 8 bases unmatched. The germline gives CDR1 SNHLY, CDR2 FYNNEI. CDR3 coding DNA: TGTGCCAGCAGGGAAAACAGGGGTGGTCAGCCCCAGCATTTT. Its protein product is CASRENRGGQPQHF.

J is TRBJ2-3 and V is TRBV3-1 (or the pseudogene TRBV3-2); 7 bases line up with TRBD1. V trimming: 4 bases; J trimming: 6 bases; junction bases outside the gene matches: 13. Per the germline V gene, CDR1 is LGHDT and CDR2 is YNNKEL (reference sequence). There are 16 residues in the CDR3. The CDR3 sequence is CASSPPRQGVRDTQYF. In DNA, the CDR3 is TGTGCCAGCAGCCCTCCCCGACAGGGAGTGCGGGATACGCAGTATTTT.

This clone was counted only a few times. The gene calls are TRBV7-9 and TRBJ1-4; D unclear. This CDR3 is 12 amino acids long. Germline V gives CDR1 SEHNR, CDR2 FQNEAQ (reference sequence). V was clipped by 5 bases and J by 5 bases, with 6 bases between them. The CDR3 here is CASSRENEKLFF. CDR3 in DNA: TGTGCCAGCAGCCGGGAAAATGAAAAACTGTTTTTT.

There are a few counts of this clone. This chain connects TRBV30 to TRBJ1-5; D unresolved. The length of the CDR3 is 12 residues. Trimming left V 3 bases short and J 6 bases short, with 9 bases between. Per the germline V gene, CDR1 is GTSNPN and CDR2 is SVGIG (reference sequence). CDR3 region: CAWSPPGQPQHF. The CDR3 DNA follows: TGTGCCTGGAGCCCGCCAGGTCAGCCCCAGCATTTT. Variable domain in full (rest from reference TRBV30 and TRBJ1-5): SQTIHQWPATLVQPVGSPLSLECTVEGTSNPNLYWYRQAAGRGLQLLFYSVGIGQISSEVPQNLSASRPQDRQFILSSKKLLLSDSGFYLCAWSPPGQPQHFGDGTRLSIL.

The chain is built from TRBV7-6 and TRBJ1-6; D possibly corresponds to TRBD1 (6 bases). The CDR3 is 16 residues long. Trimming shortened V by 5 bases and J by 5 bases, and 16 bases separated the two germline ends. The V gene's germline CDR1 is SGHVS and CDR2 FNYEAQ. The CDR3 spells CASSPVGGGHNSPLHF. For the CDR3, the DNA is TGTGCCAGCAGCCCAGTCGGTGGGGGCCATAATTCACCCCTCCACTTT.

The J gene is TRBJ2-3, the V gene TRBV6-6; 7 positions match TRBD1. The CDR3 sequence is 12 residues long. Germline-derived CDR1 and CDR2 are MNHNY and SVGAGI (reference sequence). After removal of 8 bases from V and 7 bases from J, the junction contained 6 bases not matched to a gene. Here the CDR3 DNA reads TGTGCCAGCGGGATGGACAGGCATACGCAGTATTTT. This codes for CASGMDRHTQYF.

Concerning this clone: The same CDR3 is also encoded by other DNA sequences in this sample. In nucleotides, the CDR3 is TGTGCCAGCAGGGGGCTTGGCAATCAGCCCCAGCATTTT. Translated: CASRGLGNQPQHF. The rearrangement joins TRBV19 to TRBJ1-5; 8 bases match TRBD1. The CDR3 consists of 13 residues. The germline gives CDR1 LNHDA, CDR2 SQIVND (reference sequence). V was clipped by 9 bases and J by 2 bases; unmatched bases: 3.

V and J are TRBV19 and TRBJ2-1; a possible D gene is TRBD1 (6 bases). This CDR3 region has 17 residues. V dropped 4 bases and J dropped 0 bases, with 16 bases sitting between them. The germline V gene has CDR1 LNHDA and CDR2 SQIVND (reference sequence). For the CDR3, the DNA is TGTGCCAGTAGTACTGGGGGCTCCTGGAGCTCCTACAATGAGCAGTTCTTC. Protein: CASSTGGSWSSYNEQFF.

This chain uses TRBV6-6 with TRBJ2-1, with TRBD2 matching over 10 bases. This CDR3 is built from 15 residues. Trimming at V came to 5 bases and at J to 6 bases, leaving 7 bases not matched to a gene. Germline V gene data show CDR1 as MNHNY and CDR2 as SVGAGI (reference sequence). The CDR3 sequence is CASSSGGAKSNEQFF. CDR3 bases: TGTGCCAGCAGTAGCGGGGGGGCCAAGTCCAATGAGCAGTTCTTC.

This sequence joins TRBV6-5 and TRBJ2-7, with a tentative D call TRBD1 (6 bases). The CDR3 runs to 13 residues. Trimming stripped 6 bases from V and 5 bases from J, with 14 bases between. In germline, CDR1 is MNHEY, CDR2 SVGAGI. The CDR3 protein is CASRLQGVNEQYV. CDR3 coding DNA: TGTGCCAGCAGACTACAGGGTGTCAACGAGCAGTACGTC.

The chain employs TRBV5-1 and TRBJ1-2; unclear D gene. The V gene lost 7 bases and the J gene lost 7 bases, with 14 bases spanning the gap. The CDR3 is 12 amino acids. CDR1 is SGHRS and CDR2 is YFSETQ in the germline V gene. CDR3 bases: TGCGCCAGCTCAACAACTATGGGTGGCTACACCTTC. Translating gives CASSTTMGGYTF. Full variable domain (rest looked up from reference TRBV5-1 and TRBJ1-2): KAGVTQTPRYLIKTRGQQVTLSCSPISGHRSVSWYQQTPGQGLQFLFEYFSETQRNKGNFPGRFSGRQFSNSRSEMNVSTLELGDSALYLCASSTTMGGYTFGSGTRLTVV.

This chain uses TRBV6-2 or TRBV6-3 with TRBJ1-2; no firm D call. The germline V gene encodes CDR1 MNHEY and CDR2 SVGEGT. Trimming took 2 bases from V and 4 from J, leaving 5 bases between them. The CDR3 loop spans 12 amino acids. DNA of the CDR3: TGTGCCAGCAGTTACGGCTCCTATGGCTACACCTTC. It specifies CASSYGSYGYTF.

The sample holds a few counts of this clone. The V call is TRBV29-1, the J call TRBJ2-1; 7 nucleotides line up with TRBD1. Germline assignment: CDR1 SQVTM and CDR2 ANQGSEA. This CDR3 contains 13 residues. The ends lost 6 bases at V and 5 bases at J; junction bases unmatched: 7. The CDR3 reads CSVLTGTHNEQFF. The CDR3 bases are TGCAGCGTCCTGACAGGGACGCACAATGAGCAGTTCTTC.

This sequence joins TRBV14 and TRBJ1-2; D not resolved. Per germline, CDR1 SGHDN and CDR2 FVKESK. CDR3 size: 13 residues. The ends were cut back, 4 bases at V and 9 bases at J, with 15 bases in the middle. As DNA, the CDR3 is TGTGCCAGCAGCCGCCCGTGGGAGTGGAGCTACACCTTC. Encoded protein: CASSRPWEWSYTF.

The rearrangement links TRBV5-5 to TRBJ1-3; tentative D call: TRBD1 (6 bases). Per germline, CDR1 SGHKS and CDR2 YYEKEE (reference sequence). The CDR3 extends over 14 amino acids. Trimming took off 7 bases at V and 9 bases at J, with 20 bases between the two ends. The CDR3 nucleotides read TGTGCCAGCGGTCTAGGACAGATAGAGCCCACCATATATTTT. Its translation is CASGLGQIEPTIYF.

V gene TRBV3-1 (or the pseudogene TRBV3-2) combines with J gene TRBJ2-2; TRBD1 agrees at 9 bases. CDR1 and CDR2 from the germline V gene are LGHDT and YNNKEL (reference sequence). The CDR3 runs to 15 residues. Unmatched junction bases numbered 7, after V lost 6 bases and J lost 5 bases. The CDR3 protein is CASSPRDRVTGELFF. CDR3 sequence (DNA): TGTGCCAGCAGTCCCCGGGACAGGGTTACCGGGGAGCTGTTTTTT.

The chain employs TRBV7-9 and TRBJ2-1, with TRBD1 matching 9 bases. This CDR3 comprises 15 residues. Germline V lookup: CDR1 SEHNR, CDR2 FQNEAQ (reference sequence). V was clipped by 5 bases and J by 1 base; unmatched bases: 3. CDR3 protein: CASSPGQGSYNEQFF. Written as DNA, the CDR3 is TGTGCCAGCAGCCCGGGACAGGGTTCCTACAATGAGCAGTTCTTC.

This chain uses TRBV28 with TRBJ1-2; D gene unclear. With 7 bases removed from V and 9 bases from J, the gap between germline ends came to 21 bases. This CDR3 is 14 amino acids long. Germline V gives CDR1 MDHEN, CDR2 SYDVKM. CDR3 residues: CASNIAAGRESYTF. The CDR3, as DNA: TGTGCCAGCAACATAGCCGCCGGGAGGGAAAGCTACACCTTC.

This chain links TRBV7-2 with TRBJ2-3, with TRBD2 matching over 12 bases. The V gene's germline CDR1 is SGHTA and CDR2 FQGNSA. CDR3 length: 19 amino acids. V shed 1 base and J 3 bases; nucleotides not matched to a gene: 11. The CDR3 coding sequence is TGTGCCAGCAGCTTAGTCGCTAGCGGGAGGGCCGGAGTGACAGATACGCAGTATTTT. Protein sequence: CASSLVASGRAGVTDTQYF.

The rearrangement links TRBV10-2 to TRBJ2-1; TRBD2 matches 11 bases. After removal of 6 bases from V and 2 bases from J, the junction contained 3 bases not matched to a gene. This CDR3 has 15 residues. Germline CDR1 WSHSY, CDR2 SAAADI. The CDR3: CASRLSGGAYNEQFF. CDR3 nucleotides: TGCGCCAGCAGGCTTAGCGGGGGGGCCTACAATGAGCAGTTCTTC.

The chain recombines TRBV7-2 with TRBJ2-7, with TRBD2 identical over 9 bases. Germline V gene lookup returns CDR1 SGHTA and CDR2 FQGNSA. This CDR3 spans 12 amino acids. After removal of 5 bases from V and 9 bases from J, the junction contained 5 bases not matched to a gene. The chain's CDR3 is CASSPAGGGQYF. The CDR3 nucleotides are TGTGCCAGCAGCCCAGCGGGGGGCGGGCAGTACTTC.

The V and J genes are TRBV5-5 and TRBJ2-3, with 9 nucleotides matching TRBD2. This CDR3 spans 17 amino acids. V shed 0 bases and J 2 bases; nucleotides not matched to a gene: 7. Per the germline V gene, CDR1 is SGHKS and CDR2 is YYEKEE (reference sequence). The chain's CDR3 is CASSLAPTSGTTDTQYF. The CDR3 DNA is TGTGCCAGCAGCTTGGCGCCGACTAGCGGTACCACAGATACGCAGTATTTT.

V and J are TRBV5-4 and TRBJ2-7, with 8 bases fitting TRBD1. The CDR3 is made up of 15 amino acids. The germline gives CDR1 SGHNT, CDR2 YYREEE (reference sequence). Unmatched junction bases numbered 13, after V lost 4 bases and J lost 7 bases. Here the CDR3 DNA reads TGTGCCAGCAGCCTCGTAAGCCGGGACAGGAATGAGCAGTACTTC. Translating it yields CASSLVSRDRNEQYF.

This clone was seen only a few times. The chain couples TRBV28 to TRBJ2-2; TRBD2 matches 9 bases. The CDR3 is 15 residues long. The ends lost 6 bases at V and 6 bases at J; junction bases unmatched: 8. In germline, CDR1 is MDHEN, CDR2 SYDVKM. The CDR3 loop reads CASRPASGAAGELFF. The CDR3 DNA reads TGTGCCAGCAGACCAGCTAGCGGGGCGGCCGGGGAGCTGTTTTTT.

The V gene is TRBV9, the J gene TRBJ1-3; D possibly corresponds to TRBD1 (5 bases). The germline V gene encodes CDR1 SGDLS and CDR2 YYNGEE. The V and J ends lost 0 bases and 7 bases respectively, with 11 bases between them. This CDR3 has 14 amino acids. CDR3 residues: CASSVGAGLNTIYF. The CDR3 DNA reads as TGTGCCAGCAGCGTAGGAGCAGGGTTGAACACCATATATTTT. The full variable domain, completed using reference TRBV9 and TRBJ1-3, is DSGVTQTPKHLITATGQRVTLRCSPRSGDLSVYWYQQSLDQGLQFLIQYYNGEERAKGNILERFSAQQFPDLHSELNLSSLELGDSALYFCASSVGAGLNTIYFGEGSWLTVV.

The V and J genes are TRBV5-4 and TRBJ2-2; D perhaps matches TRBD2 (6 bases). CDR1 and CDR2 (germline): SGHNT, YYREEE (reference sequence). The CDR3 loop spans 13 amino acids. With 4 bases removed from V and 6 bases from J, the gap between germline ends came to 10 bases. The CDR3: CASSPGLPGELFF. The DNA for the CDR3 is TGTGCCAGCAGCCCGGGACTCCCCGGGGAGCTGTTTTTT.